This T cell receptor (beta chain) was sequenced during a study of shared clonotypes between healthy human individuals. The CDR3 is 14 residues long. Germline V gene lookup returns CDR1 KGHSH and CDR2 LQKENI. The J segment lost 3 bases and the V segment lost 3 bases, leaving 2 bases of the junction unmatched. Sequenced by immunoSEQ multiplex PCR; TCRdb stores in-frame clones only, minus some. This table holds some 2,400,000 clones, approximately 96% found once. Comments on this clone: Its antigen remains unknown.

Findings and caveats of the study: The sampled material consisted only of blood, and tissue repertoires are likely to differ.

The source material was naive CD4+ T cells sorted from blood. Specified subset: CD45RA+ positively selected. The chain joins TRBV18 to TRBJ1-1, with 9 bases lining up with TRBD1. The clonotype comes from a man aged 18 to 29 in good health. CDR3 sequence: CASSPDRGYTEAFF. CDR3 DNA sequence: TGTGCCAGCTCACCTGACAGGGGGTACACTGAAGCTTTCTTT.